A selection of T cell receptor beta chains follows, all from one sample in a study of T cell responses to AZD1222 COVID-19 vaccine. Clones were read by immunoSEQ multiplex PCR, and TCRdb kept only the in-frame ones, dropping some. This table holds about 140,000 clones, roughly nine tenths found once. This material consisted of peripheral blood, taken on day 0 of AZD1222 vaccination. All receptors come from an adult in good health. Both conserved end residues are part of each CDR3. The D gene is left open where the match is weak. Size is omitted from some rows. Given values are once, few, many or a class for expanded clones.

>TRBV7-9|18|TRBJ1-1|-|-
CASSLGRPGRVRNTEAFF
TGTGCCAGCAGCTTAGGCCGCCCTGGCAGGGTTAGGAACACTGAAGCTTTCTTT
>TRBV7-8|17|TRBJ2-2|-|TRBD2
CASSLGGLAGVTGELFF
TGTGCCAGCAGCTTAGGGGGACTAGCGGGAGTTACCGGGGAGCTGTTTTTT
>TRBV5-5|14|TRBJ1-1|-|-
CASSLNRANTEAFF
TGTGCCAGCAGTCTGAACAGGGCTAACACTGAAGCTTTCTTT
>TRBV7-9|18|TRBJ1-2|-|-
CASSLVVWDSPFLRGYTF
TGTGCCAGCAGCTTAGTGGTCTGGGATTCGCCCTTTCTTCGTGGCTACACCTTC
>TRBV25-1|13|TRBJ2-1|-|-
CASSERERNEQFF
TGTGCCAGCAGTGAACGCGAACGGAACGAGCAGTTCTTC
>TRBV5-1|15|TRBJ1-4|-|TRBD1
CASSLSGQINEKLFF
TGCGCCAGCAGCTTGTCGGGACAGATAAATGAAAAACTGTTTTTT
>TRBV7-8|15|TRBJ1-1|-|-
CASSPSRALNTEAFF
TGTGCCAGCAGCCCGAGTCGGGCGTTGAACACTGAAGCTTTCTTT
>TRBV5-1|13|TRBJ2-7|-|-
CASSLAFGYEQYF
TGCGCCAGCAGCTTGGCCTTCGGTTACGAGCAGTACTTC
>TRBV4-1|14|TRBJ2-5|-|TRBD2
CASSRGLGSETQYF
TGCGCCAGCAGCAGGGGACTAGGAAGTGAGACCCAGTACTTC
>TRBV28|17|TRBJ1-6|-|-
CASSLPRGGRGNSPLHF
TGTGCCAGCAGTTTACCCCGGGGGGGGAGGGGTAATTCACCCCTCCACTTT
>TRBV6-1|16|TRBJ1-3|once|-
CASSGQPGVIGNTIYF
TGTGCCAGCAGTGGACAGCCTGGAGTAATCGGAAACACCATATATTTT
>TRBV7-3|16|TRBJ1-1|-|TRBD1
CASSPSQGIANTEAFF
TGTGCCAGCAGCCCTTCACAGGGGATAGCGAACACTGAAGCTTTCTTT
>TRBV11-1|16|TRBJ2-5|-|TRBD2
CASSPAILAGVVTQYF
TGTGCCAGCAGCCCAGCAATACTAGCGGGAGTTGTGACCCAGTACTTC
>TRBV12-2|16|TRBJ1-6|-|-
CASRVRVVAYNSPLHF
TGTGCAAGTCGCGTACGGGTAGTAGCCTATAATTCACCCCTCCACTTT